A selection of T cell receptor beta chains follows, all from one sample in a study of cytomegalovirus exposure and HLA in healthy donors. Repertoires were generated with immunoSEQ multiplex PCR, while TCRdb's copy carries only in-frame clones and drops some. The sample lists approximately 150,000 clones, roughly 77% seen once, with 4% to 5% in the top ten. Sequences were obtained from PBMCs. The source is a man in his late teens or twenties in good health and CMV-seropositive. Both conserved end residues are part of each CDR3. A D gene is named only where the DNA matches it firmly. Clone size is shown for a subset of rows, as once, few, many or a class of expanded clone.

D gene	V gene	clone size	J gene	CDR3 DNA	CDR3 protein
NA	TRBV6-5	NA	TRBJ2-3	TGTGCCAGCAGTTATAATTCGCGTTCTAGCACAGATACGCAGTATTTT	CASSYNSRSSTDTQYF
NA	TRBV5-5	NA	TRBJ1-4	TGTGCCAGCGGTGCGGCCTTAGAAAAACTGTTTTTT	CASGAALEKLFF
NA	TRBV7-2	NA	TRBJ1-5	TGTGCCAGCAGCTTAGAGCGTAGGGGGGGAAATCAGCCCCAGCATTTT	CASSLERRGGNQPQHF
NA	TRBV28	NA	TRBJ1-5	TGTGCCAGCAGTTTCTGGCAGTCTTATAGCAATCAGCCCCAGCATTTT	CASSFWQSYSNQPQHF
TRBD1	TRBV2	NA	TRBJ2-5	TGTGCGCCACCGAAGGGGGCGCGTAGGGGAGAGACCCAGTACTTC	CAPPKGARRGETQYF
NA	TRBV28	once	TRBJ2-1	TGTGCCAGCAGACGATCTGGAGTCTCCTACAATGAGCAGTTCTTC	CASRRSGVSYNEQFF
NA	TRBV19	few	TRBJ1-2	TGTGCCAGTGCTCCAGGGTCTAACTATGGCTACACCTTC	CASAPGSNYGYTF
NA	TRBV27	NA	TRBJ1-5	TGTGCCAGCAGTTTACATAGCAATCAGCCCCAGCATTTT	CASSLHSNQPQHF
NA	TRBV6-4	once	TRBJ2-1	TGTGCCAGCAGTGAACTACCCTACAATGAGCAGTTCTTC	CASSELPYNEQFF
NA	TRBV18	NA	TRBJ1-1	TGTGCCAGCTCACCGGAGCTAAACACTGAAGCTTTCTTT	CASSPELNTEAFF
TRBD1	TRBV30	NA	TRBJ1-5	TGTGCCTGGAGCCCCGGACAGGAGAATCAGCCCCAGCATTTT	CAWSPGQENQPQHF
NA	TRBV19	NA	TRBJ1-2	TGTGCCAGTAGTATAGGCGGGGAGGTTGTCTATGGCTACACCTTC	CASSIGGEVVYGYTF
NA	TRBV5-6	NA	TRBJ2-1	TGTGCCAGCAGCTTGGTTCTAGCGAGCAATGAGCAGTTCTTC	CASSLVLASNEQFF
NA	TRBV7-9	NA	TRBJ1-2	TGTGCCAGCAGCCTAGGGGACGGTCAGGGGACTAACTATGGCTACACCTTC	CASSLGDGQGTNYGYTF